One sample yielded the 4 T cell receptor beta chains listed below, sequenced in a study of early T cells in non-severe SARS-CoV-2 infection. TCRdb called the 5' RACE reads again in MiXCR, with one record for every CDR3 protein. Of 60,000 to 75,000 distinct CDR3 sequences in the sample, about an eighth were seen once. Sequenced here: whole blood, sampled at baseline. These receptors originate from an adult who was a healthcare worker with PCR-confirmed SARS-CoV-2 infection or an uninfected control (not recorded which).

This clonotype was found a few times. The chain uses TRBV27 and TRBJ2-1; 8 bases fit TRBD2. CDR1 and CDR2 from the germline V gene are MNHEY and SMNVEV (reference sequence). Unmatched junction bases numbered 7, after V lost 3 bases and J lost 6 bases. This CDR3 is 15 amino acids long. The CDR3 DNA follows: TGTGCCAGCAGTTTCCAGCGGGAGTTTGGCAATGAGCAGTTCTTC. This translates into CASSFQREFGNEQFF.

This clonotype was seen a few times. The chain recombines TRBV27 with TRBJ2-5, with a possible D match to TRBD1 (6 bases). This CDR3 comprises 14 residues. V was shortened by 5 bases and J by 2 bases, with 12 bases between the two germline ends. Germline V gene lookup returns CDR1 MNHEY and CDR2 SMNVEV (reference sequence). This CDR3 is CASSNTGQQETQYF. The CDR3 DNA reads as TGTGCCAGCAGTAATACCGGACAGCAAGAGACCCAGTACTTC.

The chain employs TRBV28 and TRBJ1-2; 8 bases match TRBD1. V gave up 1 base and J gave up 5 bases; unmatched junction bases: 9. The CDR3 is made up of 16 amino acids. Germline CDR1 is MDHEN and CDR2 is SYDVKM. CDR3 nucleotides: TGTGCCAGCAGTTTATTGGGGCAGGGGGCAGGTTATGGCTACACCTTC. This codes for CASSLLGQGAGYGYTF.

This chain connects TRBV10-2 to TRBJ2-4; D uncertain. Trimming removed 2 bases at V and 0 bases at J, with 14 bases between. Germline CDR1 and CDR2: WSHSY and SAAADI. The CDR3 sequence is 17 residues long. In nucleotides, the CDR3 is TGCGCCAGCAGTGAGACCGCCGGTTTAGGAGCCAAAAACATTCAGTACTTC. It encodes CASSETAGLGAKNIQYF.